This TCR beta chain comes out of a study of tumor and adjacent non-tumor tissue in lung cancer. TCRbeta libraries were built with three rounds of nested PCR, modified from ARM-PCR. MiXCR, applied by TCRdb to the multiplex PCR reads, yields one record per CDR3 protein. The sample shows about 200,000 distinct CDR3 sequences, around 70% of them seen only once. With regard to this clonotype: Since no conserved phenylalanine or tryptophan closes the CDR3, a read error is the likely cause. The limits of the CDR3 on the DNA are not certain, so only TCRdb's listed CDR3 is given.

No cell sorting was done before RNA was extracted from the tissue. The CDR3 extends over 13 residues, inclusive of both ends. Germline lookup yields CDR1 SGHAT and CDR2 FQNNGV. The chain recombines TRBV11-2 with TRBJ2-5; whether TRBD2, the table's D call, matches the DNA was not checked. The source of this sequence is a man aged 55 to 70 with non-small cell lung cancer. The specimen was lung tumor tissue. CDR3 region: CASSPGTEGTHYL.